This entry features one TCR beta chain sequence. Three rounds of nested PCR, following a modified ARM-PCR protocol, produced the TCRbeta library. One entry per CDR3 protein results from TCRdb running MiXCR on the multiplex PCR reads. The sample includes 60,000 to 85,000 distinct CDR3 sequences, around 75% of them seen just once. The V gene's germline CDR1 is MNHNS and CDR2 SASEGT. This CDR3 comprises 16 residues. V lost 5 bases and J lost 6; bases outside the gene matches: 10. This specimen belongs to a study of tumor and adjacent non-tumor tissue in lung cancer. Study-level background: Samples averaged roughly 4 million productive TCRbeta reads each.

RNA was extracted from bulk tissue without any cell sorting. V is TRBV6-1 and J is TRBJ1-6; 7 bases line up with TRBD1. The sample taken for sequencing was lung tumor tissue. This TCR was sampled from a woman aged 45-65 years with non-small cell lung cancer. The CDR3 loop is CASSKVPGTVNSPLHF. The CDR3 DNA follows: TGTGCCAGCAGTAAAGTGCCAGGGACAGTTAATTCACCCCTCCACTTT.